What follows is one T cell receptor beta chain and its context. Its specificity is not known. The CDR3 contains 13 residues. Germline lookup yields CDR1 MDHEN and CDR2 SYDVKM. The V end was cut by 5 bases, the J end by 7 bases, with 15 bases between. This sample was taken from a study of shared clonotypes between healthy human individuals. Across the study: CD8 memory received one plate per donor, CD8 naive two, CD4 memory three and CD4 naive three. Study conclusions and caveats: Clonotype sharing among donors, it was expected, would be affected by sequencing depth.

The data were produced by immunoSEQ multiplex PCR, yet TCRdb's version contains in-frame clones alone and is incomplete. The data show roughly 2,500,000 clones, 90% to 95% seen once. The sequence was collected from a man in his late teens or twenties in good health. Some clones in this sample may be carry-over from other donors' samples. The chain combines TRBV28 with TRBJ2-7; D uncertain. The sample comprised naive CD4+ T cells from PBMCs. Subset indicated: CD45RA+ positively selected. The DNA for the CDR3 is TGTGCCAGCAGTATGGACGGTCGTGGGGAGCAGTACTTC. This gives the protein CASSMDGRGEQYF.